Listed below are T cell receptor beta chains from one sample, sequenced in a study of regulatory and conventional T cells in RAG deficiency. The data were produced by immunoSEQ multiplex PCR, yet TCRdb's version contains in-frame clones alone and is incomplete. Among fewer than 35,000 clones listed, roughly 90% were seen once. These sequences were also reported in another study, on regulatory T cells.

The sample consisted of CD8+ T cells sorted from blood. The receptor source for this set is a human donor in good health. The CDR3 runs from the conserved cysteine through the conserved F or W. The D gene is left open where the match is weak. Clone sizes are given selectively: once, few, many, or a class where the clone is expanded.

abundance: -
j_gene: TRBJ2-1
v_gene: TRBV6-5
d_gene: -
CDR3aa: CASSYNGWTDNEQFF
CDR3nt: TGTGCCAGCAGTTATAATGGCTGGACCGACAATGAGCAGTTCTTC

abundance: -
j_gene: TRBJ1-2
v_gene: TRBV28
d_gene: -
CDR3aa: CASLTNYGYTF
CDR3nt: TGTGCCAGCCTCACCAACTATGGCTACACCTTC

abundance: -
j_gene: TRBJ1-1
v_gene: TRBV11-2
d_gene: -
CDR3aa: CASSRGGNTEAFF
CDR3nt: TGTGCCAGCTCGAGGGGAGGAAACACTGAAGCTTTCTTT

abundance: -
j_gene: TRBJ2-5
v_gene: TRBV6-5
d_gene: -
CDR3aa: CASSYRGAGETQYF
CDR3nt: TGTGCCAGCAGTTACCGGGGGGCGGGGGAGACCCAGTACTTC

abundance: -
j_gene: TRBJ2-1
v_gene: TRBV11-3
d_gene: -
CDR3aa: CASSSRDTVDVSYNEQFF
CDR3nt: TGTGCCAGCAGCTCCAGGGACACGGTTGATGTATCCTACAATGAGCAGTTCTTC

abundance: -
j_gene: TRBJ2-3
v_gene: TRBV15
d_gene: -
CDR3aa: CATSRGGEPSDTQYF
CDR3nt: TGTGCCACCAGCAGAGGGGGTGAACCCTCAGATACGCAGTATTTT

abundance: once
j_gene: TRBJ2-7
v_gene: TRBV5-1
d_gene: TRBD1
CDR3aa: CASGQGTYEQYF
CDR3nt: TGCGCCAGCGGACAGGGAACCTACGAGCAGTACTTC

abundance: -
j_gene: TRBJ2-1
v_gene: TRBV2
d_gene: -
CDR3aa: CASKRYNEQFF
CDR3nt: TGTGCCAGCAAGCGGTACAATGAGCAGTTCTTC

abundance: -
j_gene: TRBJ1-1
v_gene: TRBV5-1
d_gene: TRBD1
CDR3aa: CASNRKDRDTEAFF
CDR3nt: TGCGCCAGCAACCGGAAGGACAGGGACACTGAAGCTTTCTTT

abundance: -
j_gene: TRBJ1-1
v_gene: TRBV7-8
d_gene: TRBD1
CDR3aa: CASSPGDRGQYTEAFF
CDR3nt: TGTGCCAGCAGCCCAGGGGACAGGGGGCAGTATACTGAAGCTTTCTTT

abundance: -
j_gene: TRBJ1-2
v_gene: TRBV5-1
d_gene: TRBD1
CDR3aa: CASSPKTGAWEGYTF
CDR3nt: TGCGCCAGCAGCCCCAAGACAGGGGCGTGGGAAGGCTACACCTTC

abundance: once
j_gene: TRBJ1-1
v_gene: TRBV19
d_gene: -
CDR3aa: CASSIATEAFF
CDR3nt: TGTGCCAGTAGTATCGCCACTGAAGCTTTCTTT

abundance: once
j_gene: TRBJ2-7
v_gene: TRBV5-4
d_gene: -
CDR3aa: CASSLDGNSYEQYF
CDR3nt: TGTGCCAGCAGCTTGGACGGAAACTCCTACGAGCAGTACTTC

abundance: -
j_gene: TRBJ2-7
v_gene: TRBV2
d_gene: -
CDR3aa: CASSAKDHEQYF
CDR3nt: TGTGCCAGCAGTGCAAAAGACCACGAGCAGTACTTC

abundance: -
j_gene: TRBJ1-4
v_gene: TRBV7-2
d_gene: -
CDR3aa: CASSLSPNSEKLFF
CDR3nt: TGTGCCAGCAGCTTATCTCCTAATAGTGAAAAACTGTTTTTT

abundance: -
j_gene: TRBJ2-7
v_gene: TRBV4-1
d_gene: TRBD1
CDR3aa: CASSQERARGKQYF
CDR3nt: TGCGCCAGCAGCCAAGAAAGAGCCAGGGGGAAGCAGTACTTC

abundance: -
j_gene: TRBJ1-4
v_gene: TRBV6-4
d_gene: -
CDR3aa: CASSDWGPQRRSTNEKLFF
CDR3nt: TGTGCCAGCAGTGACTGGGGACCGCAGCGCAGATCAACTAATGAAAAACTGTTTTTT

abundance: -
j_gene: TRBJ2-3
v_gene: TRBV4-2
d_gene: -
CDR3aa: CASRATDTQYF
CDR3nt: TGTGCCAGCAGGGCCACAGATACGCAGTATTTT

abundance: -
j_gene: TRBJ1-5
v_gene: TRBV20-1
d_gene: -
CDR3aa: CSARSGQPQHF
CDR3nt: TGCAGTGCTAGATCCGGGCAGCCCCAGCATTTT

abundance: -
j_gene: TRBJ1-1
v_gene: TRBV6-1
d_gene: -
CDR3aa: CASSELGGTLANTEAFF
CDR3nt: TGTGCCAGCAGTGAATTAGGAGGGACGTTGGCGAACACTGAAGCTTTCTTT

abundance: few
j_gene: TRBJ1-2
v_gene: TRBV5-4
d_gene: TRBD1
CDR3aa: CASSQGDLMDYGYTF
CDR3nt: TGTGCCAGCAGCCAGGGGGACCTCATGGACTATGGCTACACCTTC

abundance: -
j_gene: TRBJ1-2
v_gene: TRBV5-4
d_gene: TRBD1
CDR3aa: CASSQQGFAYGYTF
CDR3nt: TGTGCCAGCAGCCAACAGGGGTTCGCCTATGGCTACACCTTC

abundance: -
j_gene: TRBJ1-3
v_gene: TRBV9
d_gene: -
CDR3aa: CASSVGPLIASGNTIYF
CDR3nt: TGTGCCAGCAGCGTAGGTCCCCTGATAGCCTCCGGAAACACCATATATTTT

abundance: once
j_gene: TRBJ1-6
v_gene: TRBV15
d_gene: -
CDR3aa: CATSRDTAQLGSPLHF
CDR3nt: TGTGCCACCAGCAGAGATACGGCACAATTGGGTTCACCCCTCCACTTT